This passage covers 25 T cell receptor beta chains from one sample sequenced in a study of human T cells and chemical hapten exposure. TCRdb re-derived calls from the RACE reads in MiXCR, one entry per CDR3 protein. The table includes 150,000 to 200,000 distinct CDR3 sequences, around 22% detected once. Indicated time point: patch test 1, 2 weeks after DPC sensitization. Treatment noted: therapeutic diphenylcyclopropenone sensitization with weekly scalp DPC. The sequencing here drew on whole blood, taken in connection with sensitization to the hapten diphenylcyclopropenone (DPC). The receptor source for this set is a woman aged 45-65 years with alopecia areata. Some clones in this sample may be carry-over from other donors' samples.

This clonotype was seen only once. The chain couples TRBV10-3 to TRBJ2-5, with TRBD2 matching over 13 bases. Germline loops: CDR1 ENHRY, CDR2 SYGVKD. Trimming took 7 bases from V and 6 from J; bases not matched to a gene: 5. This CDR3 spans 14 amino acids. The CDR3 region has the DNA TGTGCCATCACCTGGACTAGCGGGAGCCAGACCCAGTACTTC. It translates to CAITWTSGSQTQYF.

The V gene is TRBV20-1, the J gene TRBJ2-1, with D perhaps TRBD2 (6 bases). The CDR3 contains 13 residues. The germline CDR1 and CDR2 sequences are DFQATT and SNEGSKA (reference sequence). The germline V and J ends were trimmed by 4 bases and 2 bases, with 9 bases remaining between them. CDR3 coding DNA: TGCAGTGCTACAGCGGGCACCTACAATGAGCAGTTCTTC. Its protein product is CSATAGTYNEQFF.

The CDR3 is CSVARTGSSGELFF. The CDR3 nucleotides read TGCAGCGTTGCTCGGACAGGGAGTTCCGGGGAGCTGTTTTTT. The chain joins TRBV29-1 to TRBJ2-2, with 8 bases aligning to TRBD1. This CDR3 has 14 residues. CDR1 is SQVTM and CDR2 is ANQGSEA in the germline V gene. The V and J ends lost 4 bases and 6 bases, in that order; junction bases with no gene match: 7.

The chain links TRBV3-1 to TRBJ1-1; a possible D gene is TRBD1 (5 bases). Trimming left V 5 bases short and J 3 bases short, with 10 bases between. Germline-derived CDR1 and CDR2 are LGHDT and YNNKEL (reference sequence). The CDR3 has 13 amino acids. The CDR3 loop reads CASSGGADTEAFF. In DNA form, the CDR3 reads TGTGCCAGCAGCGGGGGAGCCGACACTGAAGCTTTCTTT.

The chain has TRBV10-3 and TRBJ2-3, with D possibly matching TRBD2 (5 bases). The CDR3 sequence is 12 residues long. Trimming cost V 6 bases and J 3 bases, with 7 bases left between them. Germline CDR1 ENHRY, CDR2 SYGVKD. CDR3 sequence: CAISGDTDTQYF. The CDR3, as DNA: TGTGCCATCAGCGGGGATACAGATACGCAGTATTTT.

This clonotype has just a few counts. This chain connects TRBV15 to TRBJ1-1; the D gene is possibly TRBD1 (6 bases). Trimming removed 0 bases at V and 10 bases at J, with 12 bases between. This CDR3 has 13 amino acids. Germline V gives CDR1 LNHNV, CDR2 YYDKDF (reference sequence). Written as DNA, the CDR3 is TGTGCCACCAGCAGAGATCTGGGGGCCGGAGCTTTCTTT. Translated: CATSRDLGAGAFF.

The J gene is TRBJ2-2, the V gene TRBV24-1; the D is unclear. Germline V gene data show CDR1 as KGHDR and CDR2 as SFDVKD. This CDR3 is 14 amino acids long. The V end was cut by 7 bases, the J end by 0 bases, with 8 bases between. DNA for the CDR3: TGTGCCACCAGGGATCCAACGAACACCGGGGAGCTGTTTTTT. Residues: CATRDPTNTGELFF.

In its sample, this clonotype was seen many times. This chain joins TRBV3-1 and TRBJ2-7; unclear D gene. Per the germline V gene, CDR1 is LGHDT and CDR2 is YNNKEL (reference sequence). The ends were cut back, 4 bases at V and 2 bases at J, with 12 bases in the middle. The CDR3 runs to 14 residues. The CDR3 here is CASSLVDRPYEQYF. In nucleotides, the CDR3 is TGTGCCAGCAGCCTTGTGGACCGTCCCTACGAGCAGTACTTC.

CDR3 DNA: TGTGCCAGCAGGAGGCCGGGACAGGGATCCTCCGGGGAGCTGTTTTTT. This gives the protein CASRRPGQGSSGELFF. V and J are TRBV25-1 and TRBJ2-2, with 9 bases fitting TRBD1. V lost 6 bases to trimming and J lost 6 bases; unmatched junction nucleotides: 11. Germline CDR1 reads MGHDK; CDR2 reads SYGVNS. CDR3 size: 16 residues.

The chain recombines TRBV7-2 with TRBJ2-7; 8 bases align to TRBD1. Germline V gene sequence: CDR1 SGHTA, CDR2 FQGNSA. The V segment lost 4 bases and the J segment 4 bases; nucleotides outside the gene matches: 6. The CDR3 loop spans 14 amino acids. The CDR3 nucleotides are TGTGCCAGCAGCTCCACACAGGGGGTTTACGAGCAGTACTTC. It specifies CASSSTQGVYEQYF.

This clonotype was counted a few times. The chain is built from TRBV6-5 and TRBJ2-3; perhaps TRBD2 as D (5 bases). In germline, CDR1 is MNHEY, CDR2 SVGAGI. The CDR3 spans 14 residues. The V gene lost 3 bases and the J gene lost 4 bases, with 11 bases spanning the gap. CDR3: CASSYRLASDTQYF. The CDR3 DNA sequence: TGTGCCAGCAGTTATCGGCTAGCCTCAGATACGCAGTATTTT.

This clonotype was detected ten times or more. The chain uses TRBV29-1 and TRBJ1-1, with D hard to call. Deletions cut 6 bases from V and 7 bases from J, with 12 bases between. Germline values: CDR1 SQVTM, CDR2 ANQGSEA. This CDR3 comprises 11 residues. CDR3 coding DNA: TGCAGCGTATCTCCGGGCTTTGAAGCTTTCTTT. Protein sequence: CSVSPGFEAFF.

The chain employs TRBV20-1 and TRBJ2-7; TRBD2 matches at 8 bases. The J segment lost 5 bases and the V segment lost 0 bases, leaving 15 bases of the junction unmatched. Germline CDR1 DFQATT, CDR2 SNEGSKA (reference sequence). The CDR3 is made up of 17 amino acids. CDR3 amino acids: CSARDLKDGNGRDEQYF. The CDR3 DNA is TGCAGTGCTAGAGATTTAAAAGATGGGAACGGGAGGGACGAGCAGTACTTC.

This clonotype was detected a few times. J is TRBJ2-7 and V is TRBV27, with 8 bases identical to TRBD2. The CDR3 consists of 15 residues. Germline V CDR1 and CDR2: MNHEY, SMNVEV (reference sequence). The V segment lost 7 bases and the J segment 2 bases; nucleotides outside the gene matches: 10. The CDR3 nucleotides read TGTGCCAGCAAATCGGGGGGGACTGGTACCTACGAGCAGTACTTC. This sequence encodes CASKSGGTGTYEQYF.

This clonotype was seen a few times. V and J are TRBV5-1 and TRBJ2-5; D is possibly TRBD1 (5 bases). Germline lookup yields CDR1 SGHRS and CDR2 YFSETQ. This CDR3 is built from 13 residues. V lost 4 bases to trimming and J lost 5 bases, with 12 bases between them. The CDR3 bases are TGCGCCAGCAGCGACCCAGGGCTCGAGACCCAGTACTTC. Translated: CASSDPGLETQYF.

This clonotype has just a few counts. The rearrangement uses TRBV29-1 and TRBJ2-2, with 7 bases aligning to TRBD2. Germline trimming cut 6 bases from V and 0 bases from J; bases unmatched to any gene: 4. The CDR3 contains 14 residues. Germline CDR1 and CDR2: SQVTM and ANQGSEA. Here the CDR3 reads CSVAGRANTGELFF. CDR3 sequence (DNA): TGCAGCGTCGCAGGGAGGGCGAACACCGGGGAGCTGTTTTTT.

This chain links TRBV29-1 with TRBJ2-3; D possibly corresponds to TRBD2 (5 bases). The CDR3 extends over 13 amino acids. Trimming pared 1 base from V and 7 bases from J, leaving 12 bases between. Germline lookup yields CDR1 SQVTM and CDR2 ANQGSEA. The CDR3 nucleotides are TGCAGCGTTGAAGCTATAACTAGGAATACGCAGTATTTT. Encoded protein: CSVEAITRNTQYF.

The V gene is TRBV25-1, the J gene TRBJ2-2, with D unresolved. The CDR3 has 15 amino acids. Trimming took 3 bases from V and 4 from J, leaving 12 bases between them. Per the germline V gene, CDR1 is MGHDK and CDR2 is SYGVNS. The CDR3, as DNA: TGTGCCAGCAGTGAGCGGATAGAGGTCACCGGGGAGCTGTTTTTT. Residues: CASSERIEVTGELFF.

The rearrangement joins TRBV24-1 to TRBJ2-3, with 7 nucleotides matching TRBD1. The CDR3 totals 15 residues. J gave up 2 bases and V 5 bases, and 6 bases lay outside the gene matches. The germline CDR1 and CDR2 sequences are KGHDR and SFDVKD. CDR3 region: CATSATGTATDTQYF. The CDR3 DNA sequence: TGTGCCACCAGTGCTACCGGGACAGCCACAGATACGCAGTATTTT.

There are many counts of this clonotype. The chain has TRBV5-1 and TRBJ2-5; 13 nucleotides agree with TRBD2. Trimming took 3 bases from V and 2 from J; bases not matched to a gene: 10. Germline lookup yields CDR1 SGHRS and CDR2 YFSETQ. The CDR3 is 18 amino acids. CDR3 amino acids: CASSSQPGLAGTQETQYF. The CDR3 DNA reads TGCGCCAGCAGCTCCCAACCGGGACTAGCGGGAACACAAGAGACCCAGTACTTC.

This clonotype was counted only a few times. The chain joins TRBV11-2 to TRBJ2-2; unclear D gene. The CDR3 extends over 15 amino acids. Germline V CDR1 and CDR2: SGHAT, FQNNGV. Trimming took 0 bases from V and 4 from J, leaving 9 bases between them. The CDR3 region is CASSLERLSTGELFF. The CDR3 DNA sequence: TGTGCCAGCAGCTTAGAACGCCTGTCCACCGGGGAGCTGTTTTTT.

The genes are TRBV5-1 and TRBJ2-7; TRBD2 matches at 12 bases. Trimming at V came to 0 bases and at J to 2 bases, leaving 3 bases not matched to a gene. Per the germline V gene, CDR1 is SGHRS and CDR2 is YFSETQ. The CDR3 is 16 residues long. The CDR3 loop is CASSLGLAGVAYEQYF. The CDR3 DNA sequence: TGCGCCAGCAGCTTGGGACTAGCGGGAGTAGCCTACGAGCAGTACTTC.

The V and J genes are TRBV5-8 and TRBJ1-5; maybe TRBD1 (5 bases). V was pared by 0 bases and J by 3 bases, with 13 bases between. This CDR3 spans 16 amino acids. The germline CDR1 and CDR2 sequences are SGHTS and YDEGEE. The CDR3 protein is CASSLDRGLINQPQHF. As DNA, the CDR3 is TGTGCCAGCAGCTTGGATAGGGGTTTGATCAATCAGCCCCAGCATTTT.

The rearrangement links TRBV3-1 to TRBJ1-4, with D tentatively TRBD1 (6 bases). From germline, CDR1 is LGHDT and CDR2 YNNKEL (reference sequence). CDR3 size: 12 residues. The V end lost 3 bases, the J end lost 8 bases, and 7 bases lay between the germline ends. Here the CDR3 DNA reads TGTGCCAGCAGCCACGGGGGCGAAAAACTGTTTTTT. Protein sequence: CASSHGGEKLFF.

This chain uses TRBV12-3 or TRBV12-4 with TRBJ2-3; D ambiguous. V shed 7 bases and J shed 3 bases, with 17 bases lying between them. The CDR3 contains 15 residues. The CDR3 DNA is TGTGCCAGCACCCGCGGTTCGTCATCTACAGATACGCAGTATTTT. This translates into CASTRGSSSTDTQYF.